One T cell receptor (beta chain) is described in this entry. Its cognate antigen is unknown. CDR3 size: 14 residues. Deletions cut 6 bases from V and 3 bases from J, with 14 bases between. Germline CDR1 and CDR2: SQVTM and ANQGSEA. This entry is derived from a study of regulatory T cells in long-lasting Graves disease. The time point here: newly diagnosed GD, antithyroid drugs for less than 3 months. Isolated PBMC RNA provided the starting material for the TCR library. Patients with Graves' disease were diagnosed by American Thyroid Association guidelines. The patients were drawn from one endocrinology department in Xi'an, China. Arm-PCR of CDR3 regions and iRepertoire HTBI primers were the basis on which TCR beta libraries were built. TCRdb ran MiXCR on the multiplex PCR reads and lists one entry per CDR3 protein. The table has approximately 400,000 distinct CDR3 sequences, approximately 12% seen once.

Whole-study results and caveats: Persistent Graves' disease cases displayed lower TCR diversity than newly diagnosed ones. Sampling was limited to peripheral blood rather than thyroid tissue.

The same data also went into a second study, on T cells in Graves' hyperthyroidism and ophthalmopathy.

The rearrangement joins TRBV29-1 to TRBJ2-2, with unresolved D. This clonotype was sampled from a woman aged 18-35 years with Graves disease. The input for sequencing was peripheral blood mononuclear cells (PBMCs), taken at new diagnosis, from a patient treated with antithyroid drugs. The CDR3 nucleotides read TGCAGCGTCGCCCGGGCCACCCACACCGGGGAGCTGTTTTTT. Amino acids: CSVARATHTGELFF.